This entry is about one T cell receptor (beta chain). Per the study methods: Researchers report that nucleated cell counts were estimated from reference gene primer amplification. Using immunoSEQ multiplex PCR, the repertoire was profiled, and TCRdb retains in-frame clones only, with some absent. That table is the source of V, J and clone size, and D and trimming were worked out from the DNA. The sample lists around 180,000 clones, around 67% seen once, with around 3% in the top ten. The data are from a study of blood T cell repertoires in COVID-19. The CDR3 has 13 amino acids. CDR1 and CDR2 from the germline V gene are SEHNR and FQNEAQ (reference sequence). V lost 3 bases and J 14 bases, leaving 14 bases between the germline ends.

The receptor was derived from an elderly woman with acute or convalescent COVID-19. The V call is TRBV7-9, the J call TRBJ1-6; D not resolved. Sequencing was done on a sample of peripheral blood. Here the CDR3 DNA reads TGTGCCAGCAGCTTGGAGGACTCTAGCGCCCTCCACTTT. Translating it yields CASSLEDSSALHF.